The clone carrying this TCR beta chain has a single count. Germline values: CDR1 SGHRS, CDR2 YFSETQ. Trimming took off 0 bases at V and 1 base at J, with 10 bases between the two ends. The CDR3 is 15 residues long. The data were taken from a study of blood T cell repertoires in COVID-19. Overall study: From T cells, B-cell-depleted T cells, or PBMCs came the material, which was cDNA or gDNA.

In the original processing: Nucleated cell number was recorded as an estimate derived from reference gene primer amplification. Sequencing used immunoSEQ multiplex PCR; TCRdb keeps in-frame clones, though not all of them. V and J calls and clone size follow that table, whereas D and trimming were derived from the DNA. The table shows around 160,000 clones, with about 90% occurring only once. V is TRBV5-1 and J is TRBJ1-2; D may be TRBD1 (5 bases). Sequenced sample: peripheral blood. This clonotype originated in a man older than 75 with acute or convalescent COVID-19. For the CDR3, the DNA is TGCGCCAGCAGCTTGGCGGCAGGGTTTAACTATGGCTACACCTTC. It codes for CASSLAAGFNYGYTF.